This T cell receptor (beta chain) came from a study of blood T cell repertoires in COVID-19. Across the study: Italy, Spain and the United States were the sources of the convalescent and acute COVID-19 samples. T cells, B-cell-depleted T cells, or PBMCs provided the cDNA or gDNA that served as material.

This clone was seen a handful of times. In the study's own analysis: Amplification of reference gene primers provided the estimated nucleated cell counts. The assay was immunoSEQ multiplex PCR, and TCRdb's table has in-frame clones only and misses some. V and J calls and clone size are those listed in that table; D and trimming were worked out from the DNA. The sample yields fewer than 65,000 clones, over 85% seen once. Trimming at V came to 4 bases and at J to 2 bases, leaving 1 base not matched to a gene. This CDR3 spans 15 amino acids. Germline CDR1 SEHNR, CDR2 FQNEAQ (reference sequence). The sequence came from a human donor in a cohort sampled during active COVID-19. Material: peripheral blood. The chain is built from TRBV7-9 and TRBJ1-3; 11 bases match TRBD1. This CDR3 is CASSSGQGAGNTIYF. The CDR3 DNA reads TGTGCCAGCAGCTCGGGACAGGGGGCTGGAAACACCATATATTTT.